This T cell receptor (beta chain) was identified in a study of beta chain features in type 1 diabetes. Overall study: On cell yields, gender and age, patients and healthy donors were similar. Study-wide points: There was a moderate but significant shortening of TCRB CDR3s in all four CD4+ subsets of Type 1 diabetes patients.

CD4+ cells of the naive, central memory, regulatory and stem cell-like memory types were sorted via CD45RO/CCR7/CD25/CD127/CD95/CD27. The authors obtained over 98% purity in all sorted populations. Of note for this clone: What it recognizes is unknown.

V lost 2 bases, J lost 3 bases, and 9 bases stayed unmatched. The CDR3 runs 15 residues. CDR1 and CDR2 from the germline V gene are GTSNPN and SVGIG (reference sequence). The study reverse transcribed the entire isolated RNA, so it sequenced expressed TCRB transcripts. Samples of naive, central memory and regulatory T cells yielded a mean of approximately 3.9 million reads. Repertoires were generated with immunoSEQ multiplex PCR, while TCRdb's copy carries only in-frame clones and drops some. The table has around 710,000 clones, about an eighth seen once; the top ten hold 0.095% to 0.15%. Sequenced sample: naive CD4+ T cells from blood. This sequence originates from a man aged 25-45 years with type 1 diabetes. This chain joins TRBV30 and TRBJ2-7, with 8 bases identical to TRBD1. CDR3 bases: TGTGCCTGGAGTCCCGTGGACAGGGAACTCTACGAGCAGTACTTC. It encodes CAWSPVDRELYEQYF. The whole variable domain, filled in from reference TRBV30 and TRBJ2-7, reads SQTIHQWPATLVQPVGSPLSLECTVEGTSNPNLYWYRQAAGRGLQLLFYSVGIGQISSEVPQNLSASRPQDRQFILSSKKLLLSDSGFYLCAWSPVDRELYEQYFGPGTRLTVT.